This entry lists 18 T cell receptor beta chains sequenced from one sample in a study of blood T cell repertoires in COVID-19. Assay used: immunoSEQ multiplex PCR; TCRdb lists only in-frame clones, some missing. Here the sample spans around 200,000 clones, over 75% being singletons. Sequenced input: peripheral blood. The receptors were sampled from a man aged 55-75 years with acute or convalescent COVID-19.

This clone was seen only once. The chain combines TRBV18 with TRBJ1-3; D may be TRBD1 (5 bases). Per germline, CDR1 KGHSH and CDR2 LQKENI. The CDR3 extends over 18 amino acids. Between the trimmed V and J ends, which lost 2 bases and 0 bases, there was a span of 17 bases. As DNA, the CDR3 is TGTGCCAGCTCACCAGAGCGGGACGCCTTTTCCTCTGGAAACACCATATATTTT. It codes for CASSPERDAFSSGNTIYF. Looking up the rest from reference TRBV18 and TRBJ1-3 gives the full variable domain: NAGVMQNPRHLVRRRGQEARLRCSPMKGHSHVYWYRQLPEEGLKFMVYLQKENIIDESGMPKERFSAEFPKEGPSILRIQQVVRGDSAAYFCASSPERDAFSSGNTIYFGEGSWLTVV.

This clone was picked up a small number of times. Here the CDR3 DNA reads TGTGCCAGCAGTTTATTAGCGGGAGGGCCGGTCCATGAGCAGTTCTTC. Translating it yields CASSLLAGGPVHEQFF. The chain carries TRBV27 and TRBJ2-1; 11 nucleotides align to TRBD2. Germline V CDR1 and CDR2: MNHEY, SMNVEV (reference sequence). The CDR3 extends over 16 amino acids. V lost 1 base to trimming and J lost 8 bases; unmatched junction nucleotides: 7.

In DNA form, the CDR3 reads TGTGCCAGCAGCTTGGGGGCCAGACAGCCCCAGCATTTT. This codes for CASSLGARQPQHF. This chain connects TRBV11-1 to TRBJ1-5; perhaps TRBD1 as D (6 bases). Trimming left V 3 bases short and J 7 bases short, with 10 bases between. The CDR3 sequence is 13 residues long. Germline lookup yields CDR1 SGHAT and CDR2 FQDESV (reference sequence).

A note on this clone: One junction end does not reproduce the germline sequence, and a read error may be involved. CDR3 nucleotides: TGCGCCAGCAGTCATCTGATTTGGGAGTTC. This translates into CASSHLIWEF. This chain links TRBV23-1 with TRBJ2-7; TRBD2 might be the D (5 bases). TRBV23-1 is treated as an ORF (open reading frame) with a function not yet certain. This CDR3 is 10 amino acids long.

CDR3 nucleotide sequence: TGTGCCAGCAGCCATTTAGGACTAGTTAAGAACGAGCAGTACTTC. Amino acid sequence: CASSHLGLVKNEQYF. The rearrangement joins TRBV3-1 (or the pseudogene TRBV3-2) to TRBJ2-7; TRBD2 agrees at 7 bases. Germline V gene lookup returns CDR1 LGHDT and CDR2 YNNKEL (reference sequence). The junction had 10 bases not matched to a gene; V was cut back by 3 bases and J by 5 bases. The CDR3 runs 15 residues.

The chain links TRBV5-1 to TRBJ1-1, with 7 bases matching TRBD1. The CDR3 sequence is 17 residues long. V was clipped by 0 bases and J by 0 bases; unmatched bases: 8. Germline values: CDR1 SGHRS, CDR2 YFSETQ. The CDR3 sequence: CASSLGVQGRMNTEAFF. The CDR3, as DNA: TGCGCCAGCAGCTTGGGAGTACAGGGGCGAATGAACACTGAAGCTTTCTTT.

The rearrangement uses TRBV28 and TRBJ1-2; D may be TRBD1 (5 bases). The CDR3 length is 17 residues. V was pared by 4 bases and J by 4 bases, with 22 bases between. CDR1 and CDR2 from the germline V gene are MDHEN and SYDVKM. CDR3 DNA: TGTGCCAGCAGTTCCCTCCCAGGGAAAGAAATGGGCTATGGCTACACCTTC. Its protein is CASSSLPGKEMGYGYTF.

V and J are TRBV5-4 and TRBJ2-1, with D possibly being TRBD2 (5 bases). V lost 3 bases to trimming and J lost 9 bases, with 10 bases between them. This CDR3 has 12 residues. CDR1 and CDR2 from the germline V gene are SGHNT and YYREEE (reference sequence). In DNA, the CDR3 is TGTGCCAGCAGCTCCATCCGGGGTGAGCAGTTCTTC. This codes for CASSSIRGEQFF.

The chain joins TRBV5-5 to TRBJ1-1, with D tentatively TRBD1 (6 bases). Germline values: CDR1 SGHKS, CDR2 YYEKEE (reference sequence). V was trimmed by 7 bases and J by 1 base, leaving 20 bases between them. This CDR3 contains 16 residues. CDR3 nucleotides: TGTGCCAGCGAACGAGGGACAAGGCCTGGGAACACTGAAGCTTTCTTT. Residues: CASERGTRPGNTEAFF.

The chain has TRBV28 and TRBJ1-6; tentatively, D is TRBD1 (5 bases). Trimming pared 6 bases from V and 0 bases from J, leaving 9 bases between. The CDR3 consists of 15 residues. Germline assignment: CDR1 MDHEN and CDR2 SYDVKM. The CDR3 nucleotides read TGTGCCAGCAGCCCCGGGGGCTCCTATAATTCACCCCTCCACTTT. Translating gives CASSPGGSYNSPLHF.

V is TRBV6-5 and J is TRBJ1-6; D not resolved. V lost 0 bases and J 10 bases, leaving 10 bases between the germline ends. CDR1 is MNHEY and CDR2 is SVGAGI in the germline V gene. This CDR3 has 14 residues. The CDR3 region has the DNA TGTGCCAGCAGTTACTCGACACTGCCCTCACCCCTCCACTTT. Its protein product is CASSYSTLPSPLHF.

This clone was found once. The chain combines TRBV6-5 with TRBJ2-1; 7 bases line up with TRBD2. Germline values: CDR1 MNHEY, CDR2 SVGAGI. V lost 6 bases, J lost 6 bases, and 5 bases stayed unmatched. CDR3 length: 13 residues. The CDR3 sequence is CASRSAGANEQFF. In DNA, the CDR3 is TGTGCCAGCAGGTCGGCGGGAGCCAATGAGCAGTTCTTC.

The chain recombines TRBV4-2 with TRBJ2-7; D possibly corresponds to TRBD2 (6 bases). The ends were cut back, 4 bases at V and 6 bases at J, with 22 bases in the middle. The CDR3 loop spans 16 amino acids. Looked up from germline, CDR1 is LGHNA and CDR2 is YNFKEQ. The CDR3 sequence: CASSPAPLAPLSEQYF. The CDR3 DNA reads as TGTGCCAGCAGCCCTGCACCACTAGCCCCCTTGAGCGAGCAGTACTTC.

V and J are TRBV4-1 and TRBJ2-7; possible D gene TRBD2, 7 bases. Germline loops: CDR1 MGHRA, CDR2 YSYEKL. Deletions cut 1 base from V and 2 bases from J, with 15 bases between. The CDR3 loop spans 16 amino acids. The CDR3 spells CASSQVSGAGAYEQYF. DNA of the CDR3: TGCGCCAGCAGCCAAGTGTCAGGGGCGGGAGCCTACGAGCAGTACTTC.

In DNA form, the CDR3 reads TGTGCCACCAGAGGATCGGGGAACACTGAAGCTTTCTTT. It yields the protein CATRGSGNTEAFF. The chain combines TRBV27 with TRBJ1-1, with D unresolved. Germline V gene data show CDR1 as MNHEY and CDR2 as SMNVEV (reference sequence). Between the trimmed V and J ends, which lost 10 bases and 1 base, there was a span of 13 bases. The CDR3 has 13 amino acids.

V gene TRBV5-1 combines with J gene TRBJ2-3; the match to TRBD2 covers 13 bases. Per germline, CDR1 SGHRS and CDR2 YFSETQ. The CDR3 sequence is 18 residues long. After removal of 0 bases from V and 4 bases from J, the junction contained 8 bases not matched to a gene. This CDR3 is CASSLGLAGGLVADTQYF. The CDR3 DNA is TGCGCCAGCAGCTTGGGACTAGCGGGGGGCCTTGTCGCAGATACGCAGTATTTT.

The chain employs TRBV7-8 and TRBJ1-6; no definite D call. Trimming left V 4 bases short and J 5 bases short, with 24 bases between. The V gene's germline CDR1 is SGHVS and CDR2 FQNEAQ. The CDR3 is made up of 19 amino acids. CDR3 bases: TGTGCCAGCAGCTCAAACGGGAGGGTTAGGGTACGCGATAATTCACCCCTCCACTTT. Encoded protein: CASSSNGRVRVRDNSPLHF.

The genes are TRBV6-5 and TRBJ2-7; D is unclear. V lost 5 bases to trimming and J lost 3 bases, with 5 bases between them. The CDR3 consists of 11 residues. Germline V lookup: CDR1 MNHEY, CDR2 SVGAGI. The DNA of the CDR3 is TGTGCCAGCAGTAACATCTACGAGCAGTACTTC. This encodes CASSNIYEQYF.